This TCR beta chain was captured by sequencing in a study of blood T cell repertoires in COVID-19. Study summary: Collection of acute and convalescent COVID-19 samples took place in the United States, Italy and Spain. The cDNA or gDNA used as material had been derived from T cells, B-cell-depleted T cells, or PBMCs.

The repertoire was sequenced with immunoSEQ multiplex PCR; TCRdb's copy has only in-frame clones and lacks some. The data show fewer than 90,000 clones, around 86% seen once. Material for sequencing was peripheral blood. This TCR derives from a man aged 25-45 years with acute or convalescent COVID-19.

For the CDR3, the DNA is TGTGCCAGCAGCGTAACCGGGAGAACCGGGGAGCTGTTTTTT. Translation gives CASSVTGRTGELFF. The rearrangement links TRBV9 to TRBJ2-2; the D gene is possibly TRBD2 (6 bases). The CDR3 contains 14 residues. In germline, CDR1 is SGDLS, CDR2 YYNGEE. The V gene lost 1 base and the J gene lost 5 bases, with 9 bases spanning the gap. Full variable domain (remainder filled in from reference TRBV9 and TRBJ2-2): DSGVTQTPKHLITATGQRVTLRCSPRSGDLSVYWYQQSLDQGLQFLIQYYNGEERAKGNILERFSAQQFPDLHSELNLSSLELGDSALYFCASSVTGRTGELFFGEGSRLTVL.